The text below deals with one TCR beta chain. The antigen is not known. Donors comprised only Caucasian adults living in Nashville, Tennessee. Partitioning of CD4+ cells yielded a CD45RA+ naive subset and a CD45RA-negative memory subset. The data were obtained in a study of shared clonotypes between healthy human individuals. Repertoires were generated with immunoSEQ multiplex PCR, while TCRdb's copy carries only in-frame clones and drops some. This sample has roughly 330,000 clones, with about 74% found just once. CDR1 SGHNT and CDR2 YYREEE come from the germline V gene (reference sequence). V lost 0 bases and J 6 bases, leaving 7 bases between the germline ends. This CDR3 has 13 amino acids. Overall study results and limits: At large depth, rarefaction still showed sorted-subset sequencing to be incomplete.

Sequences were obtained from memory CD4+ T cells sorted from blood. This sample's subset: CD45RA-negative fraction. This receptor was identified in a man in his thirties or forties in good health. The chain has TRBV5-4 and TRBJ1-3, with D uncertain. CDR3 nucleotide sequence: TGTGCCAGCAGCTTGGACGAGTCAAACACCATATATTTT. Its translation is CASSLDESNTIYF.